This TCR beta chain was recovered during a study of beta chain features in type 1 diabetes. At the level of the study: The samples had around 98 million sorted cells examined in all.

TCRB transcripts that were expressed got sequenced, as all of the isolated RNA had been reverse transcribed. The table came from immunoSEQ multiplex PCR; TCRdb's copy has only in-frame clones and leaves some out. The data show 250,000 to 300,000 clones, around 7.3% seen once. This clone turned up a few times. Its antigen remains unknown. Study-level results: VDJ junctions in type 1 diabetes patients carried more deletions and fewer insertions.

CDR3 length: 13 residues. The germline V gene has CDR1 SGHAT and CDR2 FQDESV (reference sequence). With V trimmed by 5 bases and J by 11 bases, 11 bases remained unmatched. This TCR came from a woman between 18 and 30 years old in good health. The specimen sequenced was central memory CD4+ T cells from blood. The chain has TRBV11-1 and TRBJ1-1; 7 bases map to TRBD1. The CDR3 sequence is CASSRKQGIEAFF. Written as DNA, the CDR3 is TGTGCCAGCAGCCGAAAACAGGGGATAGAGGCTTTCTTT.